The clone carrying this TCR beta chain was seen a few times. Its antigen is not identified. This entry comes from a study of vaccination and CD4 T cells after COVID-19. Study details: Two of the convalescents were Hispanic, and convalescents were six males and four females.

Treatment specified: roughly nine-day PBMC culture with coronavirus spike peptide pools or control peptides (ViraFEST assay). The dates of positive PCR tests extended from March through December 2020 and came before the US Alpha, Beta and Delta variants. The study sequenced cultured CD4+ T cell DNA using the Oncomine TCR Beta short-read assay. A single record per CDR3 protein comes from TCRdb applying MiXCR to the PCR reads. Among about 15,000 distinct CDR3 sequences, 52% were seen once, and the ten largest hold approximately 7.8%. The study, taken as a whole, reports: The rise in median SARS-CoV-2-reactive clonotypes, from about 20 to 38, was not significant. Convalescent patient numbers were relatively low, with no early post-infection timepoints.

The CDR3 is 14 residues long. Germline assignment: CDR1 DFQATT and CDR2 SNEGSKA (reference sequence). Trimming stripped 6 bases from V and 0 bases from J, with 11 bases between. The chain links TRBV20-1 to TRBJ2-2; D is possibly TRBD1 (7 bases). The receptor comes from a human donor who had recovered from COVID-19. Sequencing input: CD4+ T cells from blood, cultured in vitro. The CDR3 sequence: CSARGTANTGELFF. CDR3 in DNA: TGCAGTGCCCGGGGGACAGCGAACACCGGGGAGCTGTTTTTT.